The clone carrying this T cell receptor (beta chain) was counted a few times. Antigen: not known. This specimen belongs to a study of blood T cells in healthy people across ages. Looking at the study overall: Per two T cells, template switching captured roughly one barcoded beta molecule.

Findings and limits, study-wide: When set beside aged donors, long-lived donors presented more naive CD4+ cells and higher diversity. Per-million-T-cell TCR beta diversity fell roughly linearly with age. Naive and antigen-experienced cells were not separated, limiting conclusive comparison.

CDR1 is MNHEY and CDR2 is SVGAGI in the germline V gene. This CDR3 is built from 16 residues. Trimming stripped 0 bases from V and 2 bases from J, with 14 bases between. Using a J-beta primer mix together with a sample-barcoded 5' primer, a second PCR was run for roughly 6 to 11 cycles. Each CDR3 protein gets one entry after TCRdb re-called the 5' RACE reads with MiXCR. Here the sample spans 1.6 million or so distinct CDR3 sequences, roughly 32% being singletons. The sample comprised blood. The genes are TRBV6-5 and TRBJ2-7, with a weak D call TRBD1 (6 bases). The clonotype comes from a woman under 40 in good health. In DNA form, the CDR3 reads TGTGCCAGCAGTTACTCGCGAGGACAGCCGGCCTACGAGCAGTACTTC. Protein product: CASSYSRGQPAYEQYF.